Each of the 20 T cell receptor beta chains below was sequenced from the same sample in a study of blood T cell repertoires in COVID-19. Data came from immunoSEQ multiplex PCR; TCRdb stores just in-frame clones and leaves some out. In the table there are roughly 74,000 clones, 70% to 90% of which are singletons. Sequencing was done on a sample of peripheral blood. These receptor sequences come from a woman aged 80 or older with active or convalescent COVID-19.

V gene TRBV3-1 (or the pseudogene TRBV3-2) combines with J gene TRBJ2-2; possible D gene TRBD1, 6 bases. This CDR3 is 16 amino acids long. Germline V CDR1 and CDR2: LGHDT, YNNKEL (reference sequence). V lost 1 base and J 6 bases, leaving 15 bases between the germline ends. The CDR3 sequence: CASSQGSFRGSGELFF. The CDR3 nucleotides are TGTGCCAGCAGCCAAGGGTCCTTCAGGGGCTCCGGGGAGCTGTTTTTT.

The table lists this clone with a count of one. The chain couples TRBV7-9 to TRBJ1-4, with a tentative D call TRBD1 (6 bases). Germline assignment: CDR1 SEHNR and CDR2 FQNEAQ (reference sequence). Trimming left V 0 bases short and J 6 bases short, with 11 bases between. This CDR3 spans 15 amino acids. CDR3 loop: CASSLADRGDEKLFF. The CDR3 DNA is TGTGCCAGCAGCTTAGCGGACAGAGGGGATGAAAAACTGTTTTTT.

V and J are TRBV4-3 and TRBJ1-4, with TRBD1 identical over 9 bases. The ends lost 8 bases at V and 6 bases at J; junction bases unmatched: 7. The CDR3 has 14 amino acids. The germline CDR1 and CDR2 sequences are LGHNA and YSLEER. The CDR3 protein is CASSNRGQYEKLFF. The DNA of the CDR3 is TGCGCCAGCTCTAACAGGGGGCAGTATGAAAAACTGTTTTTT.

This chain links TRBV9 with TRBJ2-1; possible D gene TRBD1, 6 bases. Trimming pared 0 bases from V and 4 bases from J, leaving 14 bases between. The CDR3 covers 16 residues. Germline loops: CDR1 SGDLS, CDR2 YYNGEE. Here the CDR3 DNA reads TGTGCCAGCAGCGTAGAGGGGGTAGGCGTTTACAATGAGCAGTTCTTC. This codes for CASSVEGVGVYNEQFF. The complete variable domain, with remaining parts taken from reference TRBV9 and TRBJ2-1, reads DSGVTQTPKHLITATGQRVTLRCSPRSGDLSVYWYQQSLDQGLQFLIQYYNGEERAKGNILERFSAQQFPDLHSELNLSSLELGDSALYFCASSVEGVGVYNEQFFGPGTRLTVL.

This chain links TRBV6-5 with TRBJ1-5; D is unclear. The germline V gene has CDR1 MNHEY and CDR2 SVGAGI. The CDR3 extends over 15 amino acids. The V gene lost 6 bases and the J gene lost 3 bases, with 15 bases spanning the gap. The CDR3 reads CASRAVEGNNQPQHF. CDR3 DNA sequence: TGTGCCAGCAGGGCCGTGGAGGGAAACAATCAGCCCCAGCATTTT.

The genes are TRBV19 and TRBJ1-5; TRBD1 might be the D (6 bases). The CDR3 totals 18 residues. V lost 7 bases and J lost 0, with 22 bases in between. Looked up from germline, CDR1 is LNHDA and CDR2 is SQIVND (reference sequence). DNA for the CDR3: TGTGCCAGTACTCCAAGGGTGGGGGCCGGTTATAGCAATCAGCCCCAGCATTTT. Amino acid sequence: CASTPRVGAGYSNQPQHF. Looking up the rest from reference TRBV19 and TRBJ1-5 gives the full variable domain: DGGITQSPKYLFRKEGQNVTLSCEQNLNHDAMYWYRQDPGQGLRLIYYSQIVNDFQKGDIAEGYSVSREKKESFPLTVTSAQKNPTAFYLCASTPRVGAGYSNQPQHFGDGTRLSIL.

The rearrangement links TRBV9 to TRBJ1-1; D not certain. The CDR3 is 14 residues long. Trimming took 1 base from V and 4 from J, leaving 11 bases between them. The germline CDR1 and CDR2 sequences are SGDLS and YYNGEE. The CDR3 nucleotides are TGTGCCAGCAGCGTAAGAGGGTCGGGCACTGAAGCTTTCTTT. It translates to CASSVRGSGTEAFF.

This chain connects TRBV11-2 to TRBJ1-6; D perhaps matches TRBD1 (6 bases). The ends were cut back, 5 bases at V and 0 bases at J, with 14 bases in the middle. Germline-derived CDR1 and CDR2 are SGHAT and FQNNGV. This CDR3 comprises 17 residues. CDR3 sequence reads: CASSTQGSSSYNSPLHF. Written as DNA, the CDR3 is TGTGCCAGCAGCACACAGGGTTCGAGCTCCTATAATTCACCCCTCCACTTT.

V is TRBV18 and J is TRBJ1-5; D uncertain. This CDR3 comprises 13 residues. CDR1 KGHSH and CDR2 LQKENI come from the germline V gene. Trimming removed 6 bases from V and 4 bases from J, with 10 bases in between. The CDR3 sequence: CASSRGPNQPQHF. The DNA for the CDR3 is TGTGCCAGCTCCCGCGGGCCGAATCAGCCCCAGCATTTT.

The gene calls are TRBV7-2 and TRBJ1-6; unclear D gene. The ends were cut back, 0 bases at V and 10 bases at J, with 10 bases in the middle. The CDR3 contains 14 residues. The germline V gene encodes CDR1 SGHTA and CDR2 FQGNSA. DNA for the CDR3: TGTGCCAGCAGCTTAGCTCTCGGTGCCTCACCCCTCCACTTT. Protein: CASSLALGASPLHF.

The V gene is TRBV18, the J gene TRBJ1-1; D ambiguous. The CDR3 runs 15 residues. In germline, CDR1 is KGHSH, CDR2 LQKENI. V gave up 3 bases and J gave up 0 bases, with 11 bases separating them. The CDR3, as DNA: TGTGCCAGCTCACCCAGTCCGGGGTTGAACACTGAAGCTTTCTTT. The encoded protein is CASSPSPGLNTEAFF.

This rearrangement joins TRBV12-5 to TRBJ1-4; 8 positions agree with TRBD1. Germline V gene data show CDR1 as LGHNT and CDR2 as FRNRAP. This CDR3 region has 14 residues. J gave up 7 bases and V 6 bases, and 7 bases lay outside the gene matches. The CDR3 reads CASGTRGPGEKLFF. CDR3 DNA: TGTGCTAGTGGCACCAGGGGGCCTGGTGAAAAACTGTTTTTT. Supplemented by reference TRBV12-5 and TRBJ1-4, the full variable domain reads DARVTQTPRHKVTEMGQEVTMRCQPILGHNTVFWYRQTMMQGLELLAYFRNRAPLDDSGMPKDRFSAEMPDATLATLKIQPSEPRDSAVYFCASGTRGPGEKLFFGSGTQLSVL.

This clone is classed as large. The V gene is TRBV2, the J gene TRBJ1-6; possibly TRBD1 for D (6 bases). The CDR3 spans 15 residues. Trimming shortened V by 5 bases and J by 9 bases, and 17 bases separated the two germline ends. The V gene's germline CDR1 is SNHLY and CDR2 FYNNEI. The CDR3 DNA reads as TGTGCCAGCAGTCAACAGGGCCATCGGGGTTCACCCCTCCACTTT. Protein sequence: CASSQQGHRGSPLHF. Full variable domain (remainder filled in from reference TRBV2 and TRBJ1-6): EPEVTQTPSHQVTQMGQEVILRCVPISNHLYFYWYRQILGQKVEFLVSFYNNEISEKSEIFDDQFSVERPDGSNFTLKIRSTKLEDSAMYFCASSQQGHRGSPLHFGNGTRLTVT.

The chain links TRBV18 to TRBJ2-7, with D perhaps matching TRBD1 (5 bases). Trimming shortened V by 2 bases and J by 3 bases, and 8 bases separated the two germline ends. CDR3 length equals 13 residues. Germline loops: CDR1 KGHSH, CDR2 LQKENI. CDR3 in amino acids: CASSPTDIYEQYF. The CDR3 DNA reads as TGTGCCAGCTCACCAACGGACATCTACGAGCAGTACTTC.

The CDR3 DNA reads as TGTGCCAGCAGCCCCTGGGGCAGGGCCAACTATGGCTACACCTTC. Residues: CASSPWGRANYGYTF. This chain uses TRBV6-5 with TRBJ1-2, with D possibly TRBD1 on 5 matching bases. The CDR3 extends over 15 amino acids. Germline V gene data show CDR1 as MNHEY and CDR2 as SVGAGI. The V gene lost 6 bases and the J gene lost 2 bases, with 16 bases spanning the gap.

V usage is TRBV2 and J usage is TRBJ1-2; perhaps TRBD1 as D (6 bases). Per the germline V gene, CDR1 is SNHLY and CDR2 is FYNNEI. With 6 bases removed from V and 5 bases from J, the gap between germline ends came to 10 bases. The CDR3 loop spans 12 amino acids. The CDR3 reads CASRQQGYGYTF. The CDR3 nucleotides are TGTGCCAGCAGGCAACAGGGTTATGGCTACACCTTC.

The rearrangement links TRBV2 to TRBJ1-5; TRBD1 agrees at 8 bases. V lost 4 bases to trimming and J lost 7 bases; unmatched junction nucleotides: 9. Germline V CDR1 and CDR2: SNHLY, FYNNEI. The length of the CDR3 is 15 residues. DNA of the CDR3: TGTGCCAGCAGTGCCAGCCCGGACAGGGCGCAGCCCCAGCATTTT. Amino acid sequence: CASSASPDRAQPQHF.

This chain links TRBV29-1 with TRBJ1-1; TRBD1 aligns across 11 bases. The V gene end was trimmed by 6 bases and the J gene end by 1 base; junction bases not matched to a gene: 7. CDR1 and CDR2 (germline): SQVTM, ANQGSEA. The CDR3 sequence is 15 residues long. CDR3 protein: CSVTGQGGRNTEAFF. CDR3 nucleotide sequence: TGCAGCGTGACGGGACAGGGGGGACGGAACACTGAAGCTTTCTTT. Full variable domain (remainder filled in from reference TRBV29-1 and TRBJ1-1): SAVISQKPSRDICQRGTSLTIQCQVDSQVTMMFWYRQQPGQSLTLIATANQGSEATYESGFVIDKFPISRPNLTFSTLTVSNMSPEDSSIYLCSVTGQGGRNTEAFFGQGTRLTVV.

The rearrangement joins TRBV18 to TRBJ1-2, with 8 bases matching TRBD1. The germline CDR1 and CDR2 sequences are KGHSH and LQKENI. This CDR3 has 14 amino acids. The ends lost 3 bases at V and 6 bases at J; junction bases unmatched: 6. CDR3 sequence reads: CASSPILTGDGYTF. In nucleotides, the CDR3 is TGTGCCAGCTCACCTATTTTGACAGGGGATGGCTACACCTTC. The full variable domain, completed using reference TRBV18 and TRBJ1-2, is NAGVMQNPRHLVRRRGQEARLRCSPMKGHSHVYWYRQLPEEGLKFMVYLQKENIIDESGMPKERFSAEFPKEGPSILRIQQVVRGDSAAYFCASSPILTGDGYTFGSGTRLTVV.

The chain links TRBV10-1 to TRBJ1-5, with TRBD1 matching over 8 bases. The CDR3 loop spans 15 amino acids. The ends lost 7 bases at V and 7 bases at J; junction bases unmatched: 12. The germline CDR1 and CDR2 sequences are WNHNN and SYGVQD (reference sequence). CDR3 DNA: TGCGCCAGCACTACCTCGACGCACAGGGGGCAGCCCCAGCATTTT. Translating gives CASTTSTHRGQPQHF.